This is a list of T cell receptor beta chains from one sample in a study of CD8 T cells in Susac syndrome. TCRdb processed the immunoSEQ multiplex PCR reads anew with MiXCR; each CDR3 protein has one entry. Here the sample spans some 130,000 distinct CDR3 sequences, approximately 94% being singletons. The material sequenced was CD4+ T cells from PBMCs. The receptors stem from a human donor with multiple sclerosis. Both conserved end residues are part of each CDR3. D genes are given only for firm matches.

j_call	d_call	v_call	cdr3_aa
TRBJ1-1	TRBD1	TRBV6-1	CASSPRNRGARTEAFF
TRBJ1-6	NA	TRBV27	CASSWDALDSPLHF
TRBJ1-2	NA	TRBV30	CAWSATDRAYGYTF
TRBJ2-7	NA	TRBV7-2	CASSLGGLGEPSYEQYF
TRBJ2-2	NA	TRBV3-1	CASSGTIRINTGELFF
TRBJ1-5	NA	TRBV28	CASSSATSHQPQHF
TRBJ1-3	NA	TRBV18	CASSPDPDSRKAGNTIYF
TRBJ1-1	NA	TRBV7-9	CASSLGTTANTEAFF
TRBJ2-3	TRBD2	TRBV5-1	CASSLSSGGGDTQYF
TRBJ2-5	TRBD2	TRBV20-1	CSAARAGGETQYF
TRBJ2-7	NA	TRBV5-1	CASSPLIGGSSYEQYF
TRBJ1-1	NA	TRBV7-9	CASSRGGGSLNTEAFF
TRBJ1-4	NA	TRBV14	CASSLGGSANEKLFF
TRBJ2-7	NA	TRBV7-2	CASSRAEHSYEQYF
TRBJ1-2	NA	TRBV3-1	CASSQGPIMSGYTF
TRBJ2-7	NA	TRBV9	CASSVAQGPGGEQYF
TRBJ1-2	NA	TRBV7-6	CASSLVARGVDGYTF
TRBJ1-5	NA	TRBV30	CAWSERDRQPQHF
TRBJ1-2	NA	TRBV3-1	CASSQRVEGYTF
TRBJ2-5	NA	TRBV30	CAWSVLGREETQYF
TRBJ2-7	TRBD2	TRBV4-1	CASSRIGGVATYEQYF
TRBJ1-3	NA	TRBV6-1	CASSQGDSGNTIYF
TRBJ2-5	NA	TRBV5-1	CASSLEVPRETQYF
TRBJ1-3	NA	TRBV3-1	CASSAGTALSGNTIYF
TRBJ1-1	TRBD1	TRBV18	CASSPGQGGNTEAFF
TRBJ1-5	NA	TRBV20-1	CSARRGRGNQPQHF
TRBJ2-7	NA	TRBV21-1	CAIRTGAYEQYF
TRBJ2-2	NA	TRBV9	CASSVVFTGELFF
TRBJ2-7	TRBD1	TRBV7-9	CASSLDGTGKVEQYF
TRBJ2-7	TRBD2	TRBV27	CASSRAGLAGNEQYF
TRBJ1-2	NA	TRBV30	CAWSPTREGNTF
TRBJ2-7	TRBD2	TRBV7-9	CASGFPGGLAGAGYF
TRBJ1-2	NA	TRBV5-1	CASSFRDGYTF
TRBJ1-2	NA	TRBV7-3	CASSLGSRGLDYGYTF
TRBJ1-2	NA	TRBV30	CAWSGGTAVLPGYTF
TRBJ1-2	NA	TRBV6-5	CASTSGGSLFGYTF
TRBJ1-3	NA	TRBV5-1	CASSSVGTSGNTIYF
TRBJ2-5	NA	TRBV6-1	CAIRQGGQETQYF
TRBJ2-5	TRBD1	TRBV24-1	CATSDSGTGPETQYF
TRBJ2-7	TRBD1	TRBV5-4	CASSSSTGNDYEQYF
TRBJ1-1	NA	TRBV12-3/TRBV12-4	CASLSGENTEAFF
TRBJ2-1	TRBD2	TRBV15	CATSGPGLAYEQFF
TRBJ1-2	NA	TRBV6-5	CASSPPGGRGDGYTF
TRBJ1-4	NA	TRBV12-3/TRBV12-4	CASTSGITQEKLFF
TRBJ2-1	NA	TRBV4-3	CASSQQFRSYNEQFF
TRBJ1-2	TRBD1	TRBV19	CASSDRVYGYTF
TRBJ1-5	NA	TRBV7-2	CASTQLGQSNQPQHF
TRBJ2-7	TRBD2	TRBV10-3	CAISETSGSGYEQYF
TRBJ1-2	NA	TRBV12-3/TRBV12-4	CASHHFVAGYGYTF
TRBJ1-1	NA	TRBV6-1	CASSFSDWGGTEAFF
TRBJ2-7	NA	TRBV25-1	CASSERQSSYEQYF
TRBJ2-7	NA	TRBV28	CASSLTVKQYF
TRBJ2-3	NA	TRBV12-3/TRBV12-4	CASRGRDGTDTQYF
TRBJ2-7	NA	TRBV6-5	CASSYSGGPYEQYF
TRBJ2-5	NA	TRBV9	CASSAGERAQETQYF
TRBJ1-5	NA	TRBV20-1	CSARRDAGPQHF
TRBJ1-3	TRBD1	TRBV11-2	CASSLKGAFDTIYF